The sequence of this T cell receptor beta chain was determined in a study of blood T cell repertoires in COVID-19. Study in general: The origin of the acute and convalescent COVID-19 samples was the United States, Italy and Spain. PBMCs, B-cell-depleted T cells, or T cells provided the cDNA or gDNA that made up the material.

Germline loops: CDR1 KGHSH, CDR2 LQKENI. The V gene end was trimmed by 2 bases and the J gene end by 5 bases; junction bases not matched to a gene: 10. The CDR3 sequence is 16 residues long. Assay used: immunoSEQ multiplex PCR; TCRdb lists only in-frame clones, some missing. Among fewer than 90,000 clones listed, roughly 72% were seen once. Followed over time, Seattle patients had been enrolled while infection was active. V and J are TRBV18 and TRBJ2-3, with 7 positions matching TRBD2. The sequence derives from a man in his sixties with COVID-19, enrolled during active disease. The sequenced sample was peripheral blood. The chain's CDR3 is CASSPWGGGARDTQYF. CDR3 nucleotide sequence: TGTGCCAGCTCACCATGGGGCGGGGGAGCGAGAGATACGCAGTATTTT.